The clone carrying this TCR beta chain was found once. Its antigen is unknown. The study's findings and limits: Tumor-infiltrating Treg TCR alpha and beta sequences overlapped most with tumor naive CD4+ T cells, then blood naive. The larger cohort examined one V-J beta rearrangement, not whole repertoires.

TCRdb ran MiXCR on the 5' RACE reads and lists one entry per CDR3 protein. The sample holds 5,000 to 6,500 distinct CDR3 sequences, 55% to 60% seen once. Memory CD4+ T cells were sorted as CD4+CD45RO+CD25- cells. This TCR was sampled from a female donor with breast cancer. Source material: tumor-infiltrating memory CD4+ T cells sorted from the breast tumor. The subset here: memory CD4+ T cells, CD4+CD45RO+CD25-.

This CDR3 reads CASSQSVRGLDYGYTF. The CDR3 nucleotides read TGCGCCAGCAGCCAAAGCGTCCGGGGGCTGGACTATGGCTACACCTTC. The chain recombines TRBV4-1 with TRBJ1-2, with D maybe TRBD1 (6 bases). The CDR3 extends over 16 amino acids. Germline-derived CDR1 and CDR2 are MGHRA and YSYEKL. Between the trimmed V and J ends, which lost 2 bases and 3 bases, there was a span of 16 bases.